The 24 T cell receptor beta chains listed next were all sequenced from one sample in a study of OX40 agonist ivuxolimab in advanced cancers. Libraries came from the immunoSEQ multiplex PCR assay. Sourced from immuneACCESS, this table was stored by TCRdb with only in-frame sequences that have V and J called. A share of the clones is absent; for the studies checked, an unresolved V gene accounts for under half, and the remainder has no known explanation. The sample table lists fewer than 45,000 clones, around 89% of them with a count of one. Together, the top ten hold roughly 0.55% of the sample. Sample: CD4+ or CD8+ T cells sorted from blood, taken in a trial of the OX40 agonist ivuxolimab. The receptors were gathered from an adult with an advanced solid tumor such as melanoma, head and neck, liver or kidney cancer.

This clone was detected a few times. This rearrangement joins TRBV7-6 to TRBJ2-2, with D unclear. V lost 5 bases and J 4 bases, leaving 17 bases between the germline ends. The CDR3 covers 16 residues. Per germline, CDR1 SGHVS and CDR2 FNYEAQ. Here the CDR3 DNA reads TGTGCCAGCAGCCCCCTCAGTCCATCTAGCACCGGGGAGCTGTTTTTT. It specifies CASSPLSPSSTGELFF.

About this clone itself: The sample holds other DNA sequences that translate to the same CDR3. The chain links TRBV27 to TRBJ1-2, with D unclear. The CDR3 length is 13 residues. The germline V gene has CDR1 MNHEY and CDR2 SMNVEV (reference sequence). V was trimmed by 5 bases and J by 0 bases, leaving 7 bases between them. The CDR3 reads CASSDPPNYGYTF. CDR3 nucleotide sequence: TGTGCCAGCAGTGACCCCCCTAACTATGGCTACACCTTC.

The chain links TRBV4-2 to TRBJ2-1, with TRBD1 identical over 8 bases. Germline assignment: CDR1 LGHNA and CDR2 YNFKEQ. The CDR3 spans 14 residues. V lost 2 bases and J lost 12; bases outside the gene matches: 9. The CDR3 region has the DNA TGTGCCAGCAGCCAACGACAGGGGATAGGTGTGCAGTTCTTC. Protein: CASSQRQGIGVQFF.

This clone was found a few times. The chain employs TRBV14 and TRBJ1-5; no firm D call. The CDR3 has 12 amino acids. Trimming stripped 0 bases from V and 5 bases from J, with 2 bases between. In germline, CDR1 is SGHDN, CDR2 FVKESK. CDR3 DNA: TGTGCCAGCAGCCAAGACGATCAGCCCCAGCATTTT. Translated, it gives CASSQDDQPQHF.

The chain combines TRBV10-3 with TRBJ2-7; 7 bases are a match to TRBD2. The V and J ends lost 7 bases and 2 bases, in that order; junction bases with no gene match: 5. The CDR3 consists of 13 residues. Germline-derived CDR1 and CDR2 are ENHRY and SYGVKD. CDR3 region: CAIMGGETYEQYF. Written as DNA, the CDR3 is TGTGCCATCATGGGGGGGGAAACCTACGAGCAGTACTTC.

The chain links TRBV5-1 to TRBJ1-1; D not certain. This CDR3 has 15 amino acids. Germline V gives CDR1 SGHRS, CDR2 YFSETQ. V dropped 1 base and J dropped 7 bases, with 17 bases sitting between them. DNA for the CDR3: TGCGCCAGCAGCTTGATGGAGGGTCGAAAAATTGAAGCTTTCTTT. It encodes CASSLMEGRKIEAFF.

This chain connects TRBV19 to TRBJ1-6; weak D call: TRBD1 (5 bases). Germline-derived CDR1 and CDR2 are LNHDA and SQIVND (reference sequence). The CDR3 length is 14 residues. Trimming removed 3 bases from V and 6 bases from J, with 9 bases in between. The CDR3 sequence is CASSIYQGNSPLHF. CDR3 DNA: TGTGCCAGTAGTATCTACCAGGGTAATTCACCCCTCCACTTT.

This rearrangement joins TRBV6-7 to TRBJ1-5; D is uncertain. TRBV6-7 falls under the ORF class, with uncertain function. This CDR3 comprises 12 residues. The V end lost 0 bases, the J end lost 7 bases, and 4 bases lay between the germline ends. CDR3 nucleotide sequence: TGTGCCAGCAGTTACTCGAAGCAGCCCCAGCATTTT. Amino acid sequence: CASSYSKQPQHF.

This clone has more than one count but fewer than ten. This sequence joins TRBV5-4 and TRBJ1-1; 9 bases fit TRBD1. This CDR3 is built from 14 residues. CDR1 and CDR2 from the germline V gene are SGHNT and YYREEE (reference sequence). Trimming cost V 3 bases and J 1 base; bases outside gene matches: 1. CDR3 sequence (DNA): TGTGCCAGCAGCTGGGGACAGGGGAACACTGAAGCTTTCTTT. Its protein product is CASSWGQGNTEAFF.

This clone was picked up one time. CDR3 loop: CASSPLGYEQYF. The CDR3 bases are TGCGCCAGCAGCCCGTTGGGGTACGAGCAGTACTTC. V and J are TRBV5-1 and TRBJ2-7; D not resolved. CDR1 and CDR2 from the germline V gene are SGHRS and YFSETQ. V gave up 4 bases and J gave up 4 bases, with 9 bases separating them. The CDR3 sequence is 12 residues long.

The V gene is TRBV4-2, the J gene TRBJ2-1; D gene uncertain. Per germline, CDR1 LGHNA and CDR2 YNFKEQ. The length of the CDR3 is 16 residues. V dropped 1 base and J dropped 3 bases, with 13 bases sitting between them. Written as DNA, the CDR3 is TGTGCCAGCAGCCAAGTGGCGTCCGGAAACTACAATGAGCAGTTCTTC. Protein product: CASSQVASGNYNEQFF.

This clone showed up just once. The conserved closing phenylalanine or tryptophan is absent in this CDR3, likely reflecting a read error. The V call is TRBV7-8, the J call TRBJ1-6; tentatively, D is TRBD1 (6 bases). V lost 5 bases and J 6 bases, leaving 14 bases between the germline ends. The CDR3 runs to 15 residues. Germline CDR1 SGHVS, CDR2 FQNEAQ. The DNA for the CDR3 is TGTGCCAGCAGCAAGCACCGGGACACTAATTCACCCCTCCACCTT. It encodes CASSKHRDTNSPLHL.

On this clone: One end of the junction is discordant with germline, which a read error may explain. The genes are TRBV2 and TRBJ1-1; no clear D. Germline V gene lookup returns CDR1 SNHLY and CDR2 FYNNEI. This CDR3 comprises 13 residues. The CDR3 reads CVSRPDTGTEAFF. The DNA of the CDR3 is TGTGTCAGCAGGCCAGATACGGGGACTGAAGCTTTCTTT.

The chain uses TRBV10-3 and TRBJ2-7, with 7 bases aligning to TRBD2. The trim removed 6 bases at V and 4 bases at J, leaving 18 bases unmatched. The germline V gene has CDR1 ENHRY and CDR2 SYGVKD. The CDR3 totals 17 residues. CDR3 sequence reads: CAISDRGYAGDLYEQYF. In nucleotides, the CDR3 is TGTGCCATCAGCGACAGAGGATACGCGGGGGACCTATACGAGCAGTACTTC.

The gene calls are TRBV6-1 and TRBJ1-2; TRBD1 aligns across 10 bases. V was clipped by 6 bases and J by 8 bases; unmatched bases: 12. The CDR3 has 15 amino acids. Germline CDR1 and CDR2: MNHNS and SASEGT. The CDR3 loop is CASRMTAGTGDGYTF. CDR3 in DNA: TGTGCCAGCAGAATGACAGCCGGGACAGGGGACGGCTACACCTTC.

The chain recombines TRBV5-4 with TRBJ1-2, with D perhaps TRBD1 (5 bases). Germline V gene data show CDR1 as SGHNT and CDR2 as YYREEE (reference sequence). This CDR3 contains 14 residues. The germline V and J ends were trimmed by 4 bases and 2 bases, with 12 bases remaining between them. The CDR3 coding sequence is TGTGCCAGCAGCCCAAGGGGTGCCAACTATGGCTACACCTTC. It codes for CASSPRGANYGYTF.

V gene TRBV28 combines with J gene TRBJ1-1, with D uncertain. V lost 3 bases and J 5 bases, leaving 19 bases between the germline ends. Germline V CDR1 and CDR2: MDHEN, SYDVKM. The CDR3 runs 16 residues. Written as DNA, the CDR3 is TGTGCCAGCAGTTTTATCGGCAGGCCTTCCGGGACTGAAGCTTTCTTT. Residues: CASSFIGRPSGTEAFF.

This clone has just one count. This chain uses TRBV7-2 with TRBJ2-2, with 12 bases that match TRBD1. The V gene end was trimmed by 1 base and the J gene end by 7 bases; junction bases not matched to a gene: 4. The CDR3 extends over 16 amino acids. Germline V CDR1 and CDR2: SGHTA, FQGNSA. The CDR3 DNA follows: TGTGCCAGCAGCTTAGGGGGACAGGGGGCCCTCGGGGAGCTGTTTTTT. It yields the protein CASSLGGQGALGELFF.

This rearrangement joins TRBV7-2 to TRBJ2-5; 7 bases line up with TRBD2. The CDR3 is made up of 15 amino acids. Germline V gene data show CDR1 as SGHTA and CDR2 as FQGNSA. V gave up 3 bases and J gave up 7 bases; unmatched junction bases: 11. CDR3 DNA sequence: TGTGCCAGCAGCTTTAGACGGGGGGTTGTAGGGACCCAGTACTTC. Residues: CASSFRRGVVGTQYF. Full variable domain (outside the CDR3, taken from reference TRBV7-2 and TRBJ2-5): GAGVSQSPSNKVTEKGKDVELRCDPISGHTALYWYRQSLGQGLEFLIYFQGNSAPDKSGLPSDRFSAERTGGSVSTLTIQRTQQEDSAVYLCASSFRRGVVGTQYFGPGTRLLVL.

Worth noting for this clone: Other DNA sequences in the same sample also yield this CDR3. This sequence joins TRBV7-3 and TRBJ1-1; D remains unclear. This CDR3 comprises 13 residues. With 0 bases removed from V and 5 bases from J, the gap between germline ends came to 7 bases. Germline V gene data show CDR1 as SGHTA and CDR2 as FQGTGA. This CDR3 reads CASSLTSRTEAFF. CDR3 bases: TGTGCCAGCAGCTTAACCAGTCGGACTGAAGCTTTCTTT.

The J gene is TRBJ2-7, the V gene TRBV11-2, with 9 nucleotides matching TRBD1. The V segment lost 3 bases and the J segment 1 base; nucleotides outside the gene matches: 7. Looked up from germline, CDR1 is SGHAT and CDR2 is FQNNGV. CDR3 size: 16 residues. CDR3 residues: CASSLGRDRESYEQYF. In DNA, the CDR3 is TGTGCCAGCAGCTTGGGGAGGGACAGGGAATCCTACGAGCAGTACTTC.

In this sample, this clone turned up once. In this CDR3 the conserved last residue, phenylalanine or tryptophan, is missing, so a read error is likely. V and J are TRBV5-6 and TRBJ1-6; TRBD1 is a possible D gene (5 bases). This CDR3 contains 16 residues. Trimming removed 4 bases from V and 2 bases from J, with 13 bases in between. From germline, CDR1 is SGHDT and CDR2 YYEEEE. The CDR3 sequence is CASSAQGVAYNSPLHL. The CDR3 DNA reads TGTGCCAGCAGCGCCCAAGGGGTAGCCTATAATTCACCCCTCCACCTT.

The chain links TRBV18 to TRBJ1-1, with D unresolved. CDR3 size: 13 residues. Trimming stripped 3 bases from V and 1 base from J, with 6 bases between. Per the germline V gene, CDR1 is KGHSH and CDR2 is LQKENI. The CDR3 nucleotides are TGTGCCAGCTCACCCGCGGGGAACACTGAAGCTTTCTTT. Residues: CASSPAGNTEAFF.

In its sample, this clone was seen once. This sequence joins TRBV2 and TRBJ1-2, with D possibly TRBD1 on 5 matching bases. Germline-derived CDR1 and CDR2 are SNHLY and FYNNEI. The CDR3 runs to 15 residues. V was pared by 6 bases and J by 3 bases, with 17 bases between. The CDR3 protein is CASRVQVLRDYGYTF. The CDR3 bases are TGTGCCAGCAGGGTACAGGTTCTTAGGGACTATGGCTACACCTTC. Drawing the rest from reference TRBV2 and TRBJ1-2, the complete variable domain is EPEVTQTPSHQVTQMGQEVILRCVPISNHLYFYWYRQILGQKVEFLVSFYNNEISEKSEIFDDQFSVERPDGSNFTLKIRSTKLEDSAMYFCASRVQVLRDYGYTFGSGTRLTVV.